This T cell receptor (beta chain) was sequenced during a study of cytomegalovirus exposure and HLA in healthy donors. Study-level results: The productive fraction for most TCR beta V segments was about 87% or about 30% in an earlier analysis.

This CDR3 is built from 13 residues. Per germline, CDR1 SNHLY and CDR2 FYNNEI. J lost 1 base, V lost 8 bases, and 4 bases had no gene match. PCR primers comprised 60 Vbeta and 13 Jbeta primers. Libraries were prepared by immunoSEQ multiplex PCR; TCRdb keeps only in-frame clonotypes and omits some of them. The table shows some 160,000 clones, with around 10% occurring only once. A note on this clone: Its antigen is not identified.

This chain uses TRBV2 with TRBJ1-1, with 7 positions matching TRBD1. Sequences were obtained from PBMCs. The clonotype originates from a male donor in good health and CMV-seronegative. CDR3 in DNA: TGTGCCAGCTCAGGGGGGCGGAACACTGAAGCTTTCTTT. This gives the protein CASSGGRNTEAFF.